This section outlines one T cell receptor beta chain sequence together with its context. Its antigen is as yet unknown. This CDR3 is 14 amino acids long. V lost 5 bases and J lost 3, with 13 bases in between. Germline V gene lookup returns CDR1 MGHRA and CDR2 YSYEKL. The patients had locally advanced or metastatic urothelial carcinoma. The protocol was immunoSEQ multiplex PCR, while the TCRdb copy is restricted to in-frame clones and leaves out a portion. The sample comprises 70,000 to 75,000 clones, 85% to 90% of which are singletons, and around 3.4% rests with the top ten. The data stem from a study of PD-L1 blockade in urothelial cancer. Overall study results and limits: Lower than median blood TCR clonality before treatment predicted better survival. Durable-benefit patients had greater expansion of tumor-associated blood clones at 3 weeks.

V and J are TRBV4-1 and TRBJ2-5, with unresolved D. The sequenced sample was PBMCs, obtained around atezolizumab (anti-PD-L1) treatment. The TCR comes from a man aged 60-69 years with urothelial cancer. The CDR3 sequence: CASSKGNYEETQYF. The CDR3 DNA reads TGCGCCAGCAGCAAAGGGAACTACGAAGAGACCCAGTACTTC.